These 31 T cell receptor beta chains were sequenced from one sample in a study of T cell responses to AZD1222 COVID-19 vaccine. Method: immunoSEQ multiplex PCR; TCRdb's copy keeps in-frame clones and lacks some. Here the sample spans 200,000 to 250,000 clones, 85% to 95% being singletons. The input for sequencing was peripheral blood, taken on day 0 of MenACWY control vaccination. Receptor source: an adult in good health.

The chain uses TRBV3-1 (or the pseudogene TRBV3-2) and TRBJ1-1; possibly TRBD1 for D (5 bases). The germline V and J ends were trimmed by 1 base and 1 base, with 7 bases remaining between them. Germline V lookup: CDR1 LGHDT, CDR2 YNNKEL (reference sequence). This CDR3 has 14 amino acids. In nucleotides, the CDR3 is TGTGCCAGCAGCCAAGGACAGAAGAACACTGAAGCTTTCTTT. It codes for CASSQGQKNTEAFF.

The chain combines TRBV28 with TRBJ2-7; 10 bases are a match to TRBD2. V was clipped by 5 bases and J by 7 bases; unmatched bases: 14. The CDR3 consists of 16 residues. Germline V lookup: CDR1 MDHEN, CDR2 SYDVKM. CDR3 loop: CASSQKLAGSLLEQYF. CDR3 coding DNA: TGTGCCAGCAGTCAGAAACTAGCGGGGAGCCTCTTGGAGCAGTACTTC.

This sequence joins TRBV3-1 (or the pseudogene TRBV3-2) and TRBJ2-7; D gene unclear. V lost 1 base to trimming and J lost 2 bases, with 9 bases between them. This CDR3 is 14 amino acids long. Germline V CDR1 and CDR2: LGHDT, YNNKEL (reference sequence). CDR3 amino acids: CASSQGRSPYEQYF. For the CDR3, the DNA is TGTGCCAGCAGCCAAGGTCGCAGCCCCTACGAGCAGTACTTC.

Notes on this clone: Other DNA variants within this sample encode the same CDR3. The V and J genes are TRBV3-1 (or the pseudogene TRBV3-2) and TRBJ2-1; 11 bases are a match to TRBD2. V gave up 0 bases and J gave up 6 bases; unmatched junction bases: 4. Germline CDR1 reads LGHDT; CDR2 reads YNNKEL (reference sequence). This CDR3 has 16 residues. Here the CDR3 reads CASSQDRLAGGNEQFF. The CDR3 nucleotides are TGTGCCAGCAGCCAAGATCGGCTAGCGGGGGGCAATGAGCAGTTCTTC.

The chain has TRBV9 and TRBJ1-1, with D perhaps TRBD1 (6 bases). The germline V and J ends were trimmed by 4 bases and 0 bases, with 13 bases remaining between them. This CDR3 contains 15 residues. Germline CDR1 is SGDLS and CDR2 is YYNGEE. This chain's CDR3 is CASSTRGDLNTEAFF. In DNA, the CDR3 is TGTGCCAGCAGCACAAGGGGGGACCTGAACACTGAAGCTTTCTTT.

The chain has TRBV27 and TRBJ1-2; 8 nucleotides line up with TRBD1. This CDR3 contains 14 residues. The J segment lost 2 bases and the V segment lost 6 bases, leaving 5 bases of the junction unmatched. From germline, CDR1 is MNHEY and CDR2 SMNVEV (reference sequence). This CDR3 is CASRRTGMNYGYTF. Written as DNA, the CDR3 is TGTGCCAGCAGGCGGACAGGGATGAACTATGGCTACACCTTC.

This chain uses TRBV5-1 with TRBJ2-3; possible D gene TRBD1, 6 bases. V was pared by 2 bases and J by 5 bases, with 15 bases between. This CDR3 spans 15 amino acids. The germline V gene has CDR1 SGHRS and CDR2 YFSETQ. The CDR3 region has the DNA TGCGCCAGCAGCTTTCCTGTTGGGGGCGGAGATACGCAGTATTTT. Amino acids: CASSFPVGGGDTQYF.

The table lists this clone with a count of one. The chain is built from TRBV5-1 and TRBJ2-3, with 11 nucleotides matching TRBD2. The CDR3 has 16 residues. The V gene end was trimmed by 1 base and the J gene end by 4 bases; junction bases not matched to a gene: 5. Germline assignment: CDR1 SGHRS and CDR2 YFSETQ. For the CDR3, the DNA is TGCGCCAGCAGCTTGAGCGGGACTAGCGGCTCAGATACGCAGTATTTT. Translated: CASSLSGTSGSDTQYF.

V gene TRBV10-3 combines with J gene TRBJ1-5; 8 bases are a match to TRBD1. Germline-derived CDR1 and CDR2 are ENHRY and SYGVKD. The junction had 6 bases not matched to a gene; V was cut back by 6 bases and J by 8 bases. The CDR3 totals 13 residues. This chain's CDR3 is CAIRGQAREPQHF. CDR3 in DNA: TGTGCCATCAGGGGACAGGCAAGGGAGCCCCAGCATTTT.

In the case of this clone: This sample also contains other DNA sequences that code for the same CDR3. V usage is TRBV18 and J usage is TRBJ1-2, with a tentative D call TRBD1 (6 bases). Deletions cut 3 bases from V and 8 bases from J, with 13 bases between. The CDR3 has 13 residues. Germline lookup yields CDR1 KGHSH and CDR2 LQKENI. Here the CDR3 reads CASSPASGDGYTF. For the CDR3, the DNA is TGTGCCAGCTCACCTGCGTCAGGGGACGGCTACACCTTC.

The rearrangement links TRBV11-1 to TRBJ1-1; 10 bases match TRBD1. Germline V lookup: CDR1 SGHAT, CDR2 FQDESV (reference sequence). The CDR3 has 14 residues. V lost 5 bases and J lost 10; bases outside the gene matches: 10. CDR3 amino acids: CASSAGTGDISAFF. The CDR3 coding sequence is TGTGCCAGCAGCGCTGGGACAGGGGATATATCAGCTTTCTTT.

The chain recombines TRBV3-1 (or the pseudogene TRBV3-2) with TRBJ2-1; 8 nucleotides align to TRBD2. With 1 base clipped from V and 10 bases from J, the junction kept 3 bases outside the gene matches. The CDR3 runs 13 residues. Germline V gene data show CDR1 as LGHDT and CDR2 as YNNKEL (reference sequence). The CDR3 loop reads CASSQVLAGEQFF. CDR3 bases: TGTGCCAGCAGCCAAGTCTTAGCGGGGGAGCAGTTCTTC.

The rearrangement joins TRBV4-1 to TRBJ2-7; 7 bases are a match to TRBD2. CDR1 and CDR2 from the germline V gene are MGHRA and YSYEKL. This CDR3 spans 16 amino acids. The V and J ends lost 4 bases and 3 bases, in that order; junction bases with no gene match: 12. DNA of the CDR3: TGCGCCAGCAGCCCCGAATATGCGGGGGACCTCTACGAGCAGTACTTC. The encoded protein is CASSPEYAGDLYEQYF.

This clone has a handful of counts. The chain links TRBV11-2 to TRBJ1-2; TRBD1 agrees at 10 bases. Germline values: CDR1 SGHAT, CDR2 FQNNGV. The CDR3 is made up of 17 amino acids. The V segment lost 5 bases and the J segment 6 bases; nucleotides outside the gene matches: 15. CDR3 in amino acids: CASSAQLTGGAGDGYTF. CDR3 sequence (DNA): TGTGCCAGCAGCGCACAGTTGACAGGGGGCGCAGGTGATGGCTACACCTTC.

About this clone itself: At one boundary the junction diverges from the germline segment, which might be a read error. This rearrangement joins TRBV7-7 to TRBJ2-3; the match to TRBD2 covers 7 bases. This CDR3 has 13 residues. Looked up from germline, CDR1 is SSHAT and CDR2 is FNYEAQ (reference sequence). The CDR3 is CASSQTSLATQYF. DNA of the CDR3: TGTGCTAGCAGCCAGACTAGCCTGGCTACGCAGTATTTT.

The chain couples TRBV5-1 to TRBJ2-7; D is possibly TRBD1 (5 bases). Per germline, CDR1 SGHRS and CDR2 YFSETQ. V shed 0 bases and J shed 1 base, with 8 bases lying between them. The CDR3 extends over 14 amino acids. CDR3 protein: CASSLGQNSYEQYF. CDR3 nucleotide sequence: TGCGCCAGCAGCTTGGGACAGAATTCCTACGAGCAGTACTTC.

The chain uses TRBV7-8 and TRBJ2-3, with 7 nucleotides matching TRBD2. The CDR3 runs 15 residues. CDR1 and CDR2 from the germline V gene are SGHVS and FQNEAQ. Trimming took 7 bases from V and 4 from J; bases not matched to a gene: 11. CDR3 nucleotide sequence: TGTGCCAGCACCCTTTCCGGGGGGAGCGCAGATACGCAGTATTTT. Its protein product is CASTLSGGSADTQYF.

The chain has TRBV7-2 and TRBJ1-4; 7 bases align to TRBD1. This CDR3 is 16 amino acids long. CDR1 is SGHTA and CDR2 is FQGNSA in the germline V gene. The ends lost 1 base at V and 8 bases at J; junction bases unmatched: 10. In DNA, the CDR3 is TGTGCCAGCAGCTTAGTAGGAGGGGGCGCACAAGAAAAACTGTTTTTT. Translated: CASSLVGGGAQEKLFF.

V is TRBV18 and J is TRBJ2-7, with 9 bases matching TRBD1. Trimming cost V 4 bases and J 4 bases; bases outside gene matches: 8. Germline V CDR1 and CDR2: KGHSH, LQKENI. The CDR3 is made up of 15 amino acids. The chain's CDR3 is CASSLLQGATYEQYF. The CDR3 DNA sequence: TGTGCCAGCTCACTCCTACAGGGGGCAACTTACGAGCAGTACTTC.

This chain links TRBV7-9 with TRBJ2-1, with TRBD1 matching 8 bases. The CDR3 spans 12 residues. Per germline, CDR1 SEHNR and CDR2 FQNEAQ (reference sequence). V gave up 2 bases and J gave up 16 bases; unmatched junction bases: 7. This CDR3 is CASSLRTGTYFF. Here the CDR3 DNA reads TGTGCCAGCAGCTTAAGGACAGGGACTTACTTCTTC.

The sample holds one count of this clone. The CDR3 DNA reads as TGTGCCAGCAGCTACACAGGGAACTATGGCTACACCTTC. Protein sequence: CASSYTGNYGYTF. The chain employs TRBV7-9 and TRBJ1-2, with D perhaps matching TRBD1 (6 bases). Trimming removed 4 bases from V and 2 bases from J, with 8 bases in between. Germline V gene data show CDR1 as SEHNR and CDR2 as FQNEAQ (reference sequence). The CDR3 loop spans 13 amino acids.

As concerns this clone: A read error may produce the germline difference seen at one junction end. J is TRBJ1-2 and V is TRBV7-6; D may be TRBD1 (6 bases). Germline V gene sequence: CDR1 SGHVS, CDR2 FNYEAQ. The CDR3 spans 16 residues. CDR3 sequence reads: CASTLTSQSGVGGYTF. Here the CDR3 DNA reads TGTGCCAGCACCTTAACTTCCCAGTCAGGGGTAGGAGGCTACACCTTC.

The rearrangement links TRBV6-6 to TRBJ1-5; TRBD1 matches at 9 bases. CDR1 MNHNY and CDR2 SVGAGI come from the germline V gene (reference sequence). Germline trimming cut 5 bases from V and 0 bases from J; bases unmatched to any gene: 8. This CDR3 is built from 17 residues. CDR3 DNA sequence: TGTGCCAGCAGTCAGAGGACAGGGGATTATAGCAATCAGCCCCAGCATTTT. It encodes CASSQRTGDYSNQPQHF.

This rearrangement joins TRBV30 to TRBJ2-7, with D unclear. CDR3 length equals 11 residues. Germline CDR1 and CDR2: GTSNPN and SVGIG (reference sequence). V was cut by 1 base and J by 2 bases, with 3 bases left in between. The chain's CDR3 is CAWSATYEQYF. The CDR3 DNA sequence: TGTGCCTGGAGTGCTACCTACGAGCAGTACTTC.

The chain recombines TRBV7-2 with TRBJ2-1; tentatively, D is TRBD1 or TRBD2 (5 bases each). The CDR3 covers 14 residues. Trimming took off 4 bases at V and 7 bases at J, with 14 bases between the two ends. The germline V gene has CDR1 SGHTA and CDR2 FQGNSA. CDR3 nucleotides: TGTGCCAGCAGCTCCGGGACGACGAGGAATGAGCAGTTCTTC. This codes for CASSSGTTRNEQFF.

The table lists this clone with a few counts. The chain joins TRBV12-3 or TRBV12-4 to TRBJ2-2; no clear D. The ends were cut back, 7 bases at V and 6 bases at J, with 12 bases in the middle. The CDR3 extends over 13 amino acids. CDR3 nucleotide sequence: TGTGCCAGCATCCTCGGCCGGGCCGGGGAGCTGTTTTTT. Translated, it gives CASILGRAGELFF.

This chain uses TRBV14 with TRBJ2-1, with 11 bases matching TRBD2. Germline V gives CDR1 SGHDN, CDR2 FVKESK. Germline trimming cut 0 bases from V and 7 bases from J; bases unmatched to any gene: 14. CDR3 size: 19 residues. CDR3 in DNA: TGTGCCAGCAGCCAAGATCGAGTAGCGGGGGGGCTCGGGTATAATGAGCAGTTCTTC. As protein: CASSQDRVAGGLGYNEQFF. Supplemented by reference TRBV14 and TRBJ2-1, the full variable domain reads EAGVTQFPSHSVIEKGQTVTLRCDPISGHDNLYWYRRVMGKEIKFLLHFVKESKQDESGMPNNRFLAERTGGTYSTLKVQPAELEDSGVYFCASSQDRVAGGLGYNEQFFGPGTRLTVL.

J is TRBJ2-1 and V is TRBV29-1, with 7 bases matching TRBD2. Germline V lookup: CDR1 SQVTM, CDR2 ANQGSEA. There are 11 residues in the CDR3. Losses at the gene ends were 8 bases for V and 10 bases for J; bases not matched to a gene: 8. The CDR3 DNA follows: TGCAGCACCCGACTAGCCACAGAGCAGTTCTTC. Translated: CSTRLATEQFF.

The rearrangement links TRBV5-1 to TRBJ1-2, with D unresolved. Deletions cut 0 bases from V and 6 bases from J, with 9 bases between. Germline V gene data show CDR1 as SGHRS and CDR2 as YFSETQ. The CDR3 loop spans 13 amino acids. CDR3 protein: CASSLGGSDGYTF. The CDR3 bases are TGCGCCAGCAGCTTGGGTGGGTCGGATGGCTACACCTTC.

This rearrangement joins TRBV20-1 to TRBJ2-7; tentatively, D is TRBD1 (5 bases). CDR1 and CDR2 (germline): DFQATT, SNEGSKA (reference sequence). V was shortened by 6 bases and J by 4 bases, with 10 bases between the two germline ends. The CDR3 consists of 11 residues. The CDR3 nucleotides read TGCAGTGCGCTGCGACAGTACGAGCAGTACTTC. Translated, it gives CSALRQYEQYF.

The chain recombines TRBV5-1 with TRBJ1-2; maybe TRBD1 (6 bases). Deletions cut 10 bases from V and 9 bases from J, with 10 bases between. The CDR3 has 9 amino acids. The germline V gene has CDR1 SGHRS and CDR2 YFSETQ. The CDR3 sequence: CASQGSYTF. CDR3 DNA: TGCGCCTCTCAGGGGAGCTACACCTTC.